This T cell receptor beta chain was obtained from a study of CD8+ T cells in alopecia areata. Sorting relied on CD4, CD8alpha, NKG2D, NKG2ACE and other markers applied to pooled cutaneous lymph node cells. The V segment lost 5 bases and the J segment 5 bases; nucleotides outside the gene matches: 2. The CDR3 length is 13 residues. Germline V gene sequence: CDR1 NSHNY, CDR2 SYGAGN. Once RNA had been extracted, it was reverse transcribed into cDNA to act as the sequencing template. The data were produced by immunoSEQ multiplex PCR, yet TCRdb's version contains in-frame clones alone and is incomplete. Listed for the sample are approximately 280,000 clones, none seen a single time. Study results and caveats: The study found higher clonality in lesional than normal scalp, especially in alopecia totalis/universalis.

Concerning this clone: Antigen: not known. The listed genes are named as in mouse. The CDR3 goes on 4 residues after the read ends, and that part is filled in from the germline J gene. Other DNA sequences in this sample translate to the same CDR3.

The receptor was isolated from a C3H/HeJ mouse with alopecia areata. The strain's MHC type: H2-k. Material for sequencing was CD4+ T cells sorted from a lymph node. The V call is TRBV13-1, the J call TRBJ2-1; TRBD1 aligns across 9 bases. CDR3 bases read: TGTGCCAGCAGCCGGGACAGGGATGCT. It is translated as CASSRDRDA. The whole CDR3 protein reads CASSRDRDAEQFF.